This T cell receptor (beta chain) is from a study of OX40 agonist ivuxolimab in advanced cancers. Overall study: It was permissible to have had prior anti-PD-1, anti-PD-L1 or anti-CTLA-4 therapy, and approximately 40% had some. Partial responses were achieved by three patients, one with hepatocellular carcinoma and two with cutaneous melanoma.

Study-wide findings and caveats: Low levels of normalized T-cell clonal expansion also appeared in some nonresponders. By week 6 at 0.1 to 3.0 mg/kg, blood CD4+ and CD8+ T cells had expanded clonally.

Concerning this clone: Its antigen is still unknown.

Trimming shortened V by 1 base and J by 0 bases, and 9 bases separated the two germline ends. CDR3 length: 15 amino acids. The germline gives CDR1 LNHNV, CDR2 YYDKDF (reference sequence). This table comes from immunoSEQ multiplex PCR, and its TCRdb copy is limited to in-frame clones, with some not included. The sample has about 82,000 clones, roughly 85% seen once. The receptor's source is an adult with an advanced solid tumor such as melanoma, head and neck, liver or kidney cancer. The specimen comprised CD4+ or CD8+ T cells sorted from blood, sampled in a trial of the OX40 agonist ivuxolimab. The rearrangement joins TRBV15 to TRBJ1-1; D call uncertain. This CDR3 reads CATSRGTRLNTEAFF. The CDR3 nucleotides read TGTGCCACCAGCAGAGGGACTCGGTTGAACACTGAAGCTTTCTTT. Looking up the rest from reference TRBV15 and TRBJ1-1 gives the full variable domain: DAMVIQNPRYQVTQFGKPVTLSCSQTLNHNVMYWYQQKSSQAPKLLFHYYDKDFNNEADTPDNFQSRRPNTSFCFLDIRSPGLGDTAMYLCATSRGTRLNTEAFFGQGTRLTVV.